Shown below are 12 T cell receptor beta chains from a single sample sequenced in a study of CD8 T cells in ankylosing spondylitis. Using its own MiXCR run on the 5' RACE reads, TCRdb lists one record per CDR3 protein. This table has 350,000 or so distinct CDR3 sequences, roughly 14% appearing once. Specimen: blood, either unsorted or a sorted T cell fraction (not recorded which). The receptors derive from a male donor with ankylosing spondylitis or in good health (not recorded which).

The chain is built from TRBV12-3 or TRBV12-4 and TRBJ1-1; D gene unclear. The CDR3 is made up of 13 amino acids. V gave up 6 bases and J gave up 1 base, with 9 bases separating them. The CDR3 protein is CASRFQENTEAFF. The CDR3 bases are TGTGCCAGCAGATTTCAGGAGAACACTGAAGCTTTCTTT.

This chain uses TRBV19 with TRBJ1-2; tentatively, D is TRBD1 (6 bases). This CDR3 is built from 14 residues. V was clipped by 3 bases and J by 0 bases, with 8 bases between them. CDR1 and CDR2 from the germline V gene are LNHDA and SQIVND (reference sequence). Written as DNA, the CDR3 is TGTGCCAGTAGTATGGACAGAACTAACTATGGCTACACCTTC. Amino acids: CASSMDRTNYGYTF.

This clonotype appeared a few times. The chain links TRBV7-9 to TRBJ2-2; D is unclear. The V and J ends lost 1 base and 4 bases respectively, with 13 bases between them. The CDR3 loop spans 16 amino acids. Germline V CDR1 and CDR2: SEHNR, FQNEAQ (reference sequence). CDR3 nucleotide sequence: TGTGCCAGCAGCTTAGGGGGTCCTCCAAGCACCGGGGAGCTGTTTTTT. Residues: CASSLGGPPSTGELFF.

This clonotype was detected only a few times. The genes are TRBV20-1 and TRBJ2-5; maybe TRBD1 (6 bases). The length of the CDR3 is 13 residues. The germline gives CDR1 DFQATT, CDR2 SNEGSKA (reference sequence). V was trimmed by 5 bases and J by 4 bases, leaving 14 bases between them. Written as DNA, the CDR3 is TGCAGTGCTCACACTTTACAGGGAGAGACCCAGTACTTC. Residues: CSAHTLQGETQYF.

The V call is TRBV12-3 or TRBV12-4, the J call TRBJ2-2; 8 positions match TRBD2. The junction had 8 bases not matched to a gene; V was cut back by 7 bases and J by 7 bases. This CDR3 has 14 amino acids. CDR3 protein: CASTRSGSYGELFF. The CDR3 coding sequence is TGTGCCAGCACTCGGAGCGGGAGTTACGGGGAGCTGTTTTTT.

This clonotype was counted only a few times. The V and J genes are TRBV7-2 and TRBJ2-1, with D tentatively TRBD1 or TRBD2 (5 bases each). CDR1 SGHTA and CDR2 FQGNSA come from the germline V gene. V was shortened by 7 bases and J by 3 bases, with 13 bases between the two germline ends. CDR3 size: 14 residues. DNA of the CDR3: TGTGCCAGCAACGCCGGGACGCTCTACAATGAGCAGTTCTTC. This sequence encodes CASNAGTLYNEQFF. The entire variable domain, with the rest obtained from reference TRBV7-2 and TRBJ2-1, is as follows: GAGVSQSPSNKVTEKGKDVELRCDPISGHTALYWYRQSLGQGLEFLIYFQGNSAPDKSGLPSDRFSAERTGGSVSTLTIQRTQQEDSAVYLCASNAGTLYNEQFFGPGTRLTVL.

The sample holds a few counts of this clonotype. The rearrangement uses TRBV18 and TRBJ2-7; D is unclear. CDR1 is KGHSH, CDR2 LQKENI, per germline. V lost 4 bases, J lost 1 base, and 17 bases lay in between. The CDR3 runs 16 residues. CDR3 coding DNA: TGTGCCAGCTCACTCGGCCAGACGCCCTTTTCCTACGAGCAGTACTTC. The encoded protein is CASSLGQTPFSYEQYF. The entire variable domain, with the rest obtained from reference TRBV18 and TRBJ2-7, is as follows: NAGVMQNPRHLVRRRGQEARLRCSPMKGHSHVYWYRQLPEEGLKFMVYLQKENIIDESGMPKERFSAEFPKEGPSILRIQQVVRGDSAAYFCASSLGQTPFSYEQYFGPGTRLTVT.

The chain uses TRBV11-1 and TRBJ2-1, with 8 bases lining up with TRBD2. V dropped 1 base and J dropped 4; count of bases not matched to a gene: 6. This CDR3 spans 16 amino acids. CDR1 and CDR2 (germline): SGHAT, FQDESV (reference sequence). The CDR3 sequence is CASSLERGRLYNEQFF. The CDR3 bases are TGTGCCAGCAGCTTAGAGCGGGGGAGATTATACAATGAGCAGTTCTTC.

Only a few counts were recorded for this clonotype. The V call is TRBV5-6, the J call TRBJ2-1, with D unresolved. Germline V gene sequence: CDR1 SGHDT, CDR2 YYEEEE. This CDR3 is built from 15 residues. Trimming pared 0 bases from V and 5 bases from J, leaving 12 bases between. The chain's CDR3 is CASSLARVSNNEQFF. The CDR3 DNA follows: TGTGCCAGCAGCTTGGCGCGTGTGTCGAACAATGAGCAGTTCTTC.

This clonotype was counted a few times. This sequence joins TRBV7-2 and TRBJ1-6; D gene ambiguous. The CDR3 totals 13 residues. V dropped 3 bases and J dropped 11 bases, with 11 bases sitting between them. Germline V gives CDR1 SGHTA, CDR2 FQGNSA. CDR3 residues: CASSFSPSPPLHF. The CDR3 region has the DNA TGTGCCAGCAGCTTTTCGCCTTCACCACCCCTCCACTTT.

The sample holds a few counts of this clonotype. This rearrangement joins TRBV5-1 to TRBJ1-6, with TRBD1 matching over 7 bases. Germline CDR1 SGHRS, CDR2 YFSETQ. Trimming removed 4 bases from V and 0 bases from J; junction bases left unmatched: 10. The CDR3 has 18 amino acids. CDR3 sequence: CASSHGQDRGSYNSPLHF. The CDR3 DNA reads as TGCGCCAGCAGCCACGGACAGGACCGGGGCTCCTATAATTCACCCCTCCACTTT.

CDR3 bases: TGCGCCAGCAGCCAAGATTATGGCAGGGGGCGGGATACGCAGTATTTT. It yields the protein CASSQDYGRGRDTQYF. The gene calls are TRBV4-1 and TRBJ2-3; 8 bases match TRBD1. CDR3 length: 16 residues. Trimming took 0 bases from V and 6 from J; bases not matched to a gene: 8. Germline V gene sequence: CDR1 MGHRA, CDR2 YSYEKL.